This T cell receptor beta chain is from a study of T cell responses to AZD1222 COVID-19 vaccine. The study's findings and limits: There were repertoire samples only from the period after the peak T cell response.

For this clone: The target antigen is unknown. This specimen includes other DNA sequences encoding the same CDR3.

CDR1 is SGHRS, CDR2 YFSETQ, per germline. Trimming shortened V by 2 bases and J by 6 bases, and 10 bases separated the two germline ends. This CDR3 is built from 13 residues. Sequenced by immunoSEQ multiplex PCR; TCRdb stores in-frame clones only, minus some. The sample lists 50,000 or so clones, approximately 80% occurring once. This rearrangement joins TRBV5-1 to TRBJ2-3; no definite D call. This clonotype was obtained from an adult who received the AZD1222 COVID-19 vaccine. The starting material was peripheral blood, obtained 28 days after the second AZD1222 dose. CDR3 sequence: CASSFPGDDTQYF. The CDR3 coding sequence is TGCGCCAGCAGCTTCCCCGGTGACGATACGCAGTATTTT.